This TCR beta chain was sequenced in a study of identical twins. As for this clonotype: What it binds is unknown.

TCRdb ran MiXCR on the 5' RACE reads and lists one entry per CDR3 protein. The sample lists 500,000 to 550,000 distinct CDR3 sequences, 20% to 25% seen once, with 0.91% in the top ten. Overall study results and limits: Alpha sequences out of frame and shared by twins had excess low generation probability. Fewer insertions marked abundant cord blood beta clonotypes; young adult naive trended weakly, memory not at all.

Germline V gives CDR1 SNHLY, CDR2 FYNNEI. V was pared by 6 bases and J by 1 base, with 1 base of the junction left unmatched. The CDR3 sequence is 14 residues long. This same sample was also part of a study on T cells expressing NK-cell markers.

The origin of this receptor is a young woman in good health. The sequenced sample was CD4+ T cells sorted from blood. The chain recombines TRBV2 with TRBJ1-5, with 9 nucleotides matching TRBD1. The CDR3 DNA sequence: TGTGCCAGCAGGGGGACAGGGAGCAATCAGCCCCAGCATTTT. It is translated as CASRGTGSNQPQHF.